These T cell receptor beta chains were read from a single sample in a study of PD-1 blockade in classical Hodgkin lymphoma. Profiling relied on immunoSEQ multiplex PCR, and the TCRdb table lists in-frame clones only, not all of them. This repertoire shows roughly 9,900 clones, roughly 72% found once; its top ten account for roughly 10%. The source was CD8+ T cells from blood, collected before the fourth cycle of nivolumab. These TCRs come from a human donor with classical Hodgkin lymphoma. CDR3s include the opening cysteine and the closing phenylalanine or tryptophan. A D gene is named only where the DNA matches it firmly. Clone sizes are given selectively: once, few, many, or a class where the clone is expanded.

TGTGCCAGCAGCTACGGACGGGGGACTGAAGCTTTCTTT	CASSYGRGTEAFF	.	.	TRBJ1-1	TRBV7-2
TGCGCCAGCAGCCAAGGGGCCACAGAGGGCTATGGCTACACCTTC	CASSQGATEGYGYTF	few	.	TRBJ1-2	TRBV4-3
TGCAGCGTGACCGGGACAGGGGACAATCAGCCCCAGCATTTT	CSVTGTGDNQPQHF	.	TRBD1	TRBJ1-5	TRBV29-1
TGTGCCAGCACCCCAGGGGGGCTTCAAAGACCCGACTATGGCTACACCTTC	CASTPGGLQRPDYGYTF	.	TRBD1	TRBJ1-2	TRBV28
TGTGCCAGCAGCGCAGGGGATTTAAGCGAGCAGTACTTC	CASSAGDLSEQYF	.	.	TRBJ2-7	TRBV9
TGTGCCAGCAGCTTCAACAGGAACAACTATGGCTACACCTTC	CASSFNRNNYGYTF	.	.	TRBJ1-2	TRBV5-5
TGTGCCAGCAGCGCAGCAGGGTGGTATAATTCACCCCTCCACTTT	CASSAAGWYNSPLHF	.	.	TRBJ1-6	TRBV9
TGTGCCAGCAGCTCGGTCGGGACGCCAAACTACGAGCAGTACTTC	CASSSVGTPNYEQYF	.	.	TRBJ2-7	TRBV7-2
TGTGCCAGCAGTAACAGGGGGGGAGAAGCTTTCTTT	CASSNRGGEAFF	once	TRBD1	TRBJ1-1	TRBV2
TGTGCCAGCAGCCCACTCCTGAACACTGAAGCTTTCTTT	CASSPLLNTEAFF	.	.	TRBJ1-1	TRBV11-2
TGTGCCAGCAGCCTTGGGGCGGGGAACTACGAGCAGTACTTC	CASSLGAGNYEQYF	once	.	TRBJ2-7	TRBV9
TGTGCCACCAGCCGGCGAGGGACTTTCCACGAGCAGTACTTC	CATSRRGTFHEQYF	.	.	TRBJ2-7	TRBV15
TGCGCCAGCAGCCAAGAAATCGGTGGCTATGGCTACACCTTC	CASSQEIGGYGYTF	.	.	TRBJ1-2	TRBV4-1
TGTGCCAGCAGCTCCGGACAGGGGGAAGAGACCCAGTACTTC	CASSSGQGEETQYF	.	TRBD1	TRBJ2-5	TRBV7-9
TGTGCCAGTACCGAGAGACCGGGGGAACTTCCCTCCTACAATGAGCAGTTCTTC	CASTERPGELPSYNEQFF	.	.	TRBJ2-1	TRBV19
TGTGCCAGTAGTATAGAGCCGGGGGCAGGCTCTGAAGCTTTCTTT	CASSIEPGAGSEAFF	once	.	TRBJ1-1	TRBV19
TGTGCCAGCAGTTACTGGCGGGAGGCTAGCACAGATACGCAGTATTTT	CASSYWREASTDTQYF	.	TRBD2	TRBJ2-3	TRBV6-6
TGTGCCAGCAGATTACCCGGGGGCAAGTACAATGAGCAGTTCTTC	CASRLPGGKYNEQFF	.	.	TRBJ2-1	TRBV6-1
TGCAGCGTTGAAGGGCAGGCGTCTGGAGATACGCAGTATTTT	CSVEGQASGDTQYF	.	.	TRBJ2-3	TRBV29-1
TGCAGCGTTCAGGGACAGGGGCGGCACGAGCAGTACTTC	CSVQGQGRHEQYF	.	TRBD1	TRBJ2-7	TRBV29-1
TGCGCCAGCAGCCAAGATGTCGAGTTATACGAGCAGTACTTC	CASSQDVELYEQYF	.	.	TRBJ2-7	TRBV4-1
TGCAGCGTTGAGGTCGGTTCTAATGAAAAACTGTTTTTT	CSVEVGSNEKLFF	.	.	TRBJ1-4	TRBV29-1
TGTGCCAGCAGCCCCACTAGCGGGGTATCCTACGAGCAGTACTTC	CASSPTSGVSYEQYF	.	TRBD2	TRBJ2-7	TRBV28
TGTGCCAGCAGCTTGGTAGGGGGCTTCTACGAGCAGTACTTC	CASSLVGGFYEQYF	few	TRBD1	TRBJ2-7	TRBV7-8
TGTGCCAGCAGTCCCATTACAGGGACGGCTGAAAAACTGTTTTTT	CASSPITGTAEKLFF	.	.	TRBJ1-4	TRBV28
TGTGCCAGTAGTGCCACAACCTCTGGGGCCAACGTCCTGACTTTC	CASSATTSGANVLTF	.	.	TRBJ2-6	TRBV19
TGTGCCATTTTTACGAGACACTCCGACGCGAACACCGGGGAGCTGTTTTTT	CAIFTRHSDANTGELFF	few	.	TRBJ2-2	TRBV2
TGTGCCATCAGTGAGGGGTACCGCTACGAGCAGTACTTC	CAISEGYRYEQYF	.	.	TRBJ2-7	TRBV10-3
TGTGCCAGCAAACTAGCGGGAGGAATCGTTGGAGCCGCGAACACCGGGGAGCTGTTTTTT	CASKLAGGIVGAANTGELFF	.	TRBD2	TRBJ2-2	TRBV28
TGTGCCAGCAGCTTAGGGCCCCGGGACAGGGAGTACACCTTC	CASSLGPRDREYTF	once	TRBD1	TRBJ1-2	TRBV7-2
TGTGCCAGCAGTTACCTAACAGGTTTCAATGAGCAGTTCTTC	CASSYLTGFNEQFF	once	.	TRBJ2-1	TRBV6-6
TGCGCCAGCAGCCCGACAGGGCCCTACGAGCAGTACTTC	CASSPTGPYEQYF	.	TRBD1	TRBJ2-7	TRBV5-1
TGTGCCAGCTTCGACAGGGGGACCCAGTACTTC	CASFDRGTQYF	once	TRBD1	TRBJ2-5	TRBV6-6
TGTGCCAGCAGCGGAATCGAATACGGCAATGAGCAGTTCTTC	CASSGIEYGNEQFF	once	.	TRBJ2-1	TRBV2
TGTGCCAGCAGTGATAGGACAGGGGTAACTGGGGAGCTGTTTTTT	CASSDRTGVTGELFF	.	TRBD1	TRBJ2-2	TRBV2
TGTGCCAGTGGTCAGGGACTAGCGGGGGGCATGAACACCGGGGAGCTGTTTTTT	CASGQGLAGGMNTGELFF	.	TRBD2	TRBJ2-2	TRBV19
TGTGCCAGCAGCCCTCCCTCGTATGAGCAGTTCTTC	CASSPPSYEQFF	.	.	TRBJ2-1	TRBV9
TGTGCCTGGAGTTACAAGGGTAACGAGCAGTACTTC	CAWSYKGNEQYF	once	.	TRBJ2-7	TRBV30
TGTGCCAGCAGCTTAGCCGGGGGCTCTGAGCAGTACTTC	CASSLAGGSEQYF	.	.	TRBJ2-7	TRBV7-6
TGTGCCAGCAGCATGGGACTAGCGGGTTACAATGAGCAGTTCTTC	CASSMGLAGYNEQFF	.	TRBD2	TRBJ2-1	TRBV9
TGTGCCAGCAGCCCTAGTGGGGGATCACCCCTCCACTTT	CASSPSGGSPLHF	few	.	TRBJ1-6	TRBV11-3
TGTACCAGCAGTTTGGGGACAGGGGGTCACGAGCAGTACTTC	CTSSLGTGGHEQYF	.	TRBD1	TRBJ2-7	TRBV27
TGTGCCAGCAGTTACTCTGGGCAGGGGGCCTATGAGCAGTTCTTC	CASSYSGQGAYEQFF	.	TRBD1	TRBJ2-1	TRBV6-5
TGTGCCAGCAGTTTGGGGGGAGCTAACTATGGCTACACCTTC	CASSLGGANYGYTF	.	.	TRBJ1-2	TRBV6-5
TGTGCCATCAGTGAGTCGGGACAGGTCACCTACAATGAGCAGTTCTTC	CAISESGQVTYNEQFF	once	TRBD1	TRBJ2-1	TRBV10-3
TGTGCCAGCCGAGGGGGTCGTGGCCGCTACGAGCAGTACTTC	CASRGGRGRYEQYF	.	.	TRBJ2-7	TRBV28
TGTGCCAGCAGTGAGGGGAGCGTCCTAGAGACCCAGTACTTC	CASSEGSVLETQYF	.	.	TRBJ2-5	TRBV25-1
TGTGCCAGCACCCCGACAGGGTTTAACGAAAAACTGTTTTTT	CASTPTGFNEKLFF	few	TRBD1	TRBJ1-4	TRBV7-9
TGTGCTAGTGGTTTCCCGGGACAGGCTAATGAAAAACTGTTTTTT	CASGFPGQANEKLFF	.	TRBD1	TRBJ1-4	TRBV12-5
TGTGCCAGCAGCGACGGACGCGCTGACAATGAGCAGTTCTTC	CASSDGRADNEQFF	.	.	TRBJ2-1	TRBV9
TGTGCCAGCAGTGAAGGCTGGGGATCCTCCTACGAGCAGTACTTC	CASSEGWGSSYEQYF	.	.	TRBJ2-7	TRBV2
TGCAGCGTCACGACTAGCGGGAGGGCAATCGAGCAGTACTTC	CSVTTSGRAIEQYF	.	TRBD2	TRBJ2-7	TRBV29-1
TGTGCCAGCAGCCATCACCTATACCAGACCTATGGCTACACCTTC	CASSHHLYQTYGYTF	few	.	TRBJ1-2	TRBV7-9
TGCGCCAGCAGCTCGCATCCGGGACAGGGAGCCTACGAGCAGTACTTC	CASSSHPGQGAYEQYF	.	TRBD1	TRBJ2-7	TRBV5-1
TGTGCCACCAGCAGAGATGGGGGAACTAATGAAAAACTGTTTTTT	CATSRDGGTNEKLFF	.	.	TRBJ1-4	TRBV15
TGTGCCAGCAGCTGGCGGCCGAATGAAGCTTTCTTT	CASSWRPNEAFF	.	.	TRBJ1-1	TRBV5-6
TGTGCCAGCAGTGAAGTTAGACAGGTCTACAATGAGCAGTTCTTC	CASSEVRQVYNEQFF	.	.	TRBJ2-1	TRBV6-1
TGTGCCACCAGCGACAGGGCCTGGGCTGAAGCTTTCTTT	CATSDRAWAEAFF	.	TRBD1	TRBJ1-1	TRBV15
TGCGCCAGCAGCGCACTCCTGAACACTGAAGCTTTCTTT	CASSALLNTEAFF	.	.	TRBJ1-1	TRBV5-1
TGTGCCAGCAGTTACTCGGGACAGGGCACCTACGAGCAGTACTTC	CASSYSGQGTYEQYF	.	TRBD1	TRBJ2-7	TRBV6-6